This T cell receptor beta chain was recorded in a study of blood T cell repertoires in COVID-19. TCRdb keeps only in-frame clones here, not all; method: immunoSEQ multiplex PCR. The profile shows some 460,000 clones, approximately 86% of them singletons. There are a few counts of this clone. Germline V gives CDR1 GTSNPN, CDR2 SVGIG (reference sequence). Trimming took 0 bases from V and 4 from J; bases not matched to a gene: 2. The CDR3 totals 14 residues. The V gene is TRBV30, the J gene TRBJ1-5, with TRBD1 matching over 8 bases. The sample taken for sequencing was PBMCs or T cells enriched from blood (not recorded which). The sequence came from a woman under 30 who had recovered from COVID-19. CDR3 protein: CAWSVGQANQPQHF. Here the CDR3 DNA reads TGTGCCTGGAGTGTGGGACAGGCTAATCAGCCCCAGCATTTT. The full variable domain, in which reference TRBV30 and TRBJ1-5 provide the parts outside the CDR3, is SQTIHQWPATLVQPVGSPLSLECTVEGTSNPNLYWYRQAAGRGLQLLFYSVGIGQISSEVPQNLSASRPQDRQFILSSKKLLLSDSGFYLCAWSVGQANQPQHFGDGTRLSIL.